This TCR beta chain was sequenced for a study of CD8 T cells in ankylosing spondylitis (TCRdb year 2017). Regarding the research as a whole: The study set out to find disease-linked TCR variants by profiling T cell receptor beta repertoires in ankylosing spondylitis patients and healthy donors. The full study cohort comprised about 25 ankylosing spondylitis patients and 110 or so healthy donors. Peripheral blood was sampled, and synovial fluid was also collected from ankylosing spondylitis patients.

This clonotype has ten or more counts. Its binding antigen is unknown. No clone much larger than this one lies a single base away; base qualities are absent. The reads were generated on an Illumina HiSeq 2500. Quantitative 5'-RACE with molecular barcodes was used to prepare TCR beta libraries. In the paper's pipeline: To identify disease-linked TCR variants, a new computational method was used, one built on a probabilistic model of VDJ rearrangement. TCRdb applied fastp at Q25 and MiXCR to the public reads, then kept only in-frame beta chains. Each entry is one CDR3 protein sequence, shown with its most common DNA and genes. V and J calls and clone size were set by TCRdb, not the authors. This sample has over 150,000 distinct CDR3 sequences in its table, and 18% of those were observed once. 4.3% of the sample rests with the top ten. Study-wide findings and limitations: Some TCR beta motif variants had previously been reported in synovial fluid and blood of reactive arthritis patients, which suggested common disease-initiation mechanisms. The disease-linked clones were reported to be significantly enriched in matched synovial fluid samples from ankylosing spondylitis patients. A CD8+ phenotype was shown by the disease-linked clones, which were found at relatively low frequencies in peripheral blood. Blood from ankylosing spondylitis patients appeared to be characterized by a TCR beta motif made up of 8 or 9 highly homologous amino acid variants.

The germline V gene yields MDHEN for CDR1 and SYDVKM for CDR2. The CDR3 numbers 16 residues from cysteine through phenylalanine. Solely the CDR3 DNA is kept, with 48 bases framed from the first base. Trimming costs V 2 bases and J 1 base, and their ends lie 11 bases apart. The sequencing input was blood, either unsorted or a sorted T cell fraction (not recorded which). The TCR comes from a male donor under 30 with ankylosing spondylitis or in good health (not recorded which). Donor details come from another sample of the same person, matched by shared clones. The sequence is built from TRBV28 and TRBJ2-2; TRBD1 is a possible D gene, resting on 5 matching bases. CDR3 reads: CASSLIIGQNTGELFF. The nucleotide sequence is given as TGTGCCAGCAGTTTAATAATAGGACAGAACACCGGGGAGCTGTTTTTT.